This TCR beta chain was captured in a study of blood T cell repertoires in COVID-19. Germline CDR1 and CDR2: MRHNA and SNTAGT. The CDR3 length is 15 residues. With 7 bases clipped from V and 3 bases from J, the junction kept 9 bases outside the gene matches. As processed by the authors: Quantification of nucleated cells was approximated via reference gene primer amplification. Produced via immunoSEQ multiplex PCR; TCRdb's table is partial and in-frame only. V and J calls and clone size follow that table, whereas D and trimming were derived from the DNA. The repertoire holds approximately 100,000 clones, with 60% to 85% as singletons.

The source is a human donor in a cohort sampled during active or convalescent COVID-19. Sequencing used peripheral blood. This chain uses TRBV6-4 with TRBJ1-5; 7 bases match TRBD1. The CDR3 loop is CASTWGRGFNQPQHF. CDR3 bases: TGTGCCAGCACGTGGGGCAGGGGGTTCAATCAGCCCCAGCATTTT.